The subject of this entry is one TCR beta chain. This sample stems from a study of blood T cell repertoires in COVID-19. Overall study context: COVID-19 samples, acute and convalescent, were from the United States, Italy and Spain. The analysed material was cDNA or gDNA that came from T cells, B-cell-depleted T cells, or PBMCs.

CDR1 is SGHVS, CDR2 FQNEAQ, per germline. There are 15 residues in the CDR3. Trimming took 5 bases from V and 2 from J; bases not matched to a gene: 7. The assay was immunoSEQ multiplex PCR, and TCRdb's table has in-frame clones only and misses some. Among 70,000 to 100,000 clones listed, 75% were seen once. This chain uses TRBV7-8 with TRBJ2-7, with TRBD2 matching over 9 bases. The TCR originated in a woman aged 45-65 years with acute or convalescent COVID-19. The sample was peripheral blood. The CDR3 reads CASSNGAGGAYEQYF. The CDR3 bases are TGTGCCAGCAGCAACGGGGCGGGGGGGGCCTACGAGCAGTACTTC.